Each of the 7 T cell receptor beta chains below was sequenced from the same sample in a study of CD8 T cells in Susac syndrome (dated by TCRdb to about 2019). Library prep was done by the immunoSEQ multiplex PCR assay. RNA was extracted using the RNeasy kit, and roughly 0.5 to 1 microgram was reverse transcribed with random hexamers. TCRdb's own reprocessing of the public reads used fastp at Q25 and MiXCR and kept productive beta chains. CDR3 protein sequences are deduplicated, and each keeps its most common genes and DNA. The sample records around 190,000 distinct CDR3 sequences, approximately 94% of which are singletons. 0.095% to 0.13% of the sample lies in the top ten. Input material: CD4+ T cells from PBMCs. The source is a human donor with Susac syndrome.

This chain uses TRBV7-2 with TRBJ2-1; the D gene is possibly TRBD1 (5 bases). Trimming stripped 1 base from V and 7 bases from J, with 11 bases between. Per the germline V gene, CDR1 is SGHTA and CDR2 is FQGNSA. The CDR3 extends over 14 amino acids. The CDR3: CASSLDRPLNEQFF. CDR3 in DNA: TGTGCCAGCAGCTTAGACAGGCCACTTAATGAGCAGTTCTTC.

On this clonotype itself: The junction departs from germline at one end; a sequencing error may be responsible. This chain joins TRBV7-2 and TRBJ2-3; 7 nucleotides line up with TRBD2. The germline CDR1 and CDR2 sequences are SGHTA and FQGNSA. This CDR3 contains 14 residues. As DNA, the CDR3 is TGTGCCAGTACCCCCGCGGGGGTCACATATACGCAGTATTTT. It encodes CASTPAGVTYTQYF.

The chain carries TRBV29-1 and TRBJ2-5, with 8 positions matching TRBD2. V trimming: 4 bases; J trimming: 3 bases; junction bases outside the gene matches: 1. The CDR3 spans 12 residues. Germline V CDR1 and CDR2: SQVTM, ANQGSEA. CDR3 sequence reads: CSVGSGEETQYF. The CDR3 nucleotides read TGCAGCGTTGGTAGCGGGGAAGAGACCCAGTACTTC.

The rearrangement joins TRBV3-1 to TRBJ1-2, with TRBD1 identical over 7 bases. Trimming removed 8 bases from V and 3 bases from J; junction bases left unmatched: 12. This CDR3 has 15 amino acids. The V gene's germline CDR1 is LGHDT and CDR2 YNNKEL (reference sequence). CDR3 protein: CASGDIQGRDYGYTF. The CDR3 DNA is TGTGCCAGCGGTGATATACAGGGGCGTGACTATGGCTACACCTTC.

The rearrangement uses TRBV3-1 and TRBJ1-2; D not resolved. Germline-derived CDR1 and CDR2 are LGHDT and YNNKEL (reference sequence). The CDR3 runs to 13 residues. Trimming pared 8 bases from V and 7 bases from J, leaving 17 bases between. CDR3 region: CASSNGEGRGYTF. In DNA, the CDR3 is TGTGCCAGCTCTAACGGGGAGGGTCGTGGCTACACCTTC.

This chain connects TRBV20-1 to TRBJ2-5; the match to TRBD2 covers 10 bases. This CDR3 has 14 amino acids. V dropped 6 bases and J dropped 5; count of bases not matched to a gene: 9. CDR1 is DFQATT, CDR2 SNEGSKA, per germline (reference sequence). CDR3 bases: TGCAGTGCCGGGGACATGACTAGCGGGGAGACCCAGTACTTC. This translates into CSAGDMTSGETQYF.

The chain uses TRBV29-1 and TRBJ1-4; TRBD1 agrees at 9 bases. Germline CDR1 is SQVTM and CDR2 is ANQGSEA. The CDR3 is 13 amino acids. V lost 5 bases, J lost 6 bases, and 4 bases stayed unmatched. DNA of the CDR3: TGCAGCGTTTCCGGGACAGGGTATGAAAAACTGTTTTTT. Residues: CSVSGTGYEKLFF.